This T cell receptor beta chain was captured in a study of tumor and adjacent non-tumor tissue in lung cancer. Turning to the study itself: Each sample yielded roughly 4 million productive TCRbeta reads on average. Whole-study results and caveats: Higher tumor TCR diversity was associated with shorter survival. TCR diversity was significantly greater in tumor than normal lung tissue.

No cell sorting was done before RNA was extracted from the tissue. The normal lung tissue was taken more than 3 cm from the tumor edge. Donors were chemotherapy-naive, newly diagnosed lung cancer surgical patients in China, August–late 2014. For this clonotype: Antigen: not known.

This CDR3 region has 15 residues. Deletions cut 7 bases from V and 4 bases from J, with 16 bases between. The library came from three nested PCR rounds adapted from ARM-PCR protocols. TCRdb re-called the multiplex PCR reads through MiXCR, storing one row per CDR3 protein. Counted here are 55,000 to 65,000 distinct CDR3 sequences, about 63% occurring once; the ten biggest clones make up roughly a third. The sequenced sample was distant non-tumor lung tissue. This sequence originates from a man aged 65 to 85 with non-small cell lung cancer. The rearrangement joins TRBV12-3 or TRBV12-4 to TRBJ2-2; D possibly corresponds to TRBD1 (6 bases). CDR3 sequence: CASKRETGTTGELFF. Here the CDR3 DNA reads TGTGCCAGCAAGAGGGAGACAGGCACCACCGGGGAGCTGTTTTTT.